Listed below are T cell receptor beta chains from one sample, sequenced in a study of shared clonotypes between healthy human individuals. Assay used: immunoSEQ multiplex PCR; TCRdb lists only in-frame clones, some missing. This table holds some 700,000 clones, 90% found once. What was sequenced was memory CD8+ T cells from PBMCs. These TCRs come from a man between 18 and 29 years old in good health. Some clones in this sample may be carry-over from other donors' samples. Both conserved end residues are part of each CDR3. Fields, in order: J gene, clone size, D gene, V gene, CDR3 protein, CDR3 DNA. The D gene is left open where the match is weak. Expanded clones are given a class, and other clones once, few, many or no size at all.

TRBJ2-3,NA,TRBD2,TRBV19,CASSISGRATDTQYF,TGTGCCAGTAGTATTAGCGGGAGAGCCACAGATACGCAGTATTTT
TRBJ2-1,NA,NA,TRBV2,CASSEAQTGAYNEQFF,TGTGCCAGCAGTGAAGCGCAGACAGGAGCATACAATGAGCAGTTCTTC
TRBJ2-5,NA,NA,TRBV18,CASSPPRRETQYF,TGTGCCAGCTCACCACCACGGCGCGAGACCCAGTACTTC
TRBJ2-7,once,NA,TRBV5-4,CASSLVSAPYEQYF,TGTGCCAGCAGCTTGGTGTCAGCCCCCTACGAGCAGTACTTC
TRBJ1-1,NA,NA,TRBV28,CASNDINAEAFF,TGTGCCAGCAACGATATTAACGCTGAAGCTTTCTTT
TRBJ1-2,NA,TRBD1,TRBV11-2,CASSLGTGFGYTF,TGTGCCAGCAGCCTCGGGACAGGGTTCGGCTACACCTTC
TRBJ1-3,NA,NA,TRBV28,CASSLVQNTIYF,TGTGCCAGCAGTTTAGTACAGAACACCATATATTTT
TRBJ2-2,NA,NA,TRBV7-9,CASSLNGATGELFF,TGTGCCAGCAGCTTAAATGGGGCAACCGGGGAGCTGTTTTTT
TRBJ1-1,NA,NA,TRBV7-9,CASSSGGGTEAFF,TGTGCCAGCAGCTCCGGGGGTGGCACTGAAGCTTTCTTT
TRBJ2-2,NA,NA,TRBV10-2,CASSVLGETGELFF,TGCGCCAGTTCGGTACTGGGGGAAACCGGGGAGCTGTTTTTT
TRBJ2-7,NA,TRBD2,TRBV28,CASSFAGGPQFEQYF,TGTGCCAGCAGTTTTGCGGGAGGGCCCCAGTTCGAGCAGTACTTC
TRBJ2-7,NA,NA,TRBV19,CASSRDSGVHEQYF,TGTGCCAGTAGTCGAGACTCCGGGGTTCACGAGCAGTACTTC
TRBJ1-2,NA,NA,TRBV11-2,CASSLSTGGYGYTF,TGTGCCAGCAGCTTATCGACGGGGGGCTATGGCTACACCTTC
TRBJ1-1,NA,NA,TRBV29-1,CSGVRVDEAFF,TGCAGCGGCGTCCGGGTCGACGAAGCTTTCTTT
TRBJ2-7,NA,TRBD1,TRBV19,CASSRGTGDYEQYF,TGTGCCAGTAGTAGGGGGACAGGCGATTACGAGCAGTACTTC
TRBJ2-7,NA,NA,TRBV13,CASSVTRGGYYEQYF,TGTGCCAGCAGCGTTACGAGGGGGGGATACTACGAGCAGTACTTC
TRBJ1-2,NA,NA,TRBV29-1,CSVLGGASYGYTF,TGCAGCGTTCTCGGGGGCGCATCCTATGGCTACACCTTC
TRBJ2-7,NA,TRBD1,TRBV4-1,CASSPRDRVEVNYEQYF,TGCGCCAGCAGCCCCCGGGACAGAGTGGAAGTAAACTACGAGCAGTACTTC
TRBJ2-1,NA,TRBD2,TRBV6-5,CASTDGSSGRNEQFF,TGTGCCAGCACCGATGGTTCTAGCGGGCGCAATGAGCAGTTCTTC
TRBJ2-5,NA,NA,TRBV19,CASRRSGTREDQYF,TGTGCCAGTAGAAGGTCCGGGACAAGGGAGGACCAGTACTTC
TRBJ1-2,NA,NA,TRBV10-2,CASSDRIGAVEGYTF,TGCGCCAGCAGCGACCGAATAGGGGCAGTGGAAGGCTACACCTTC
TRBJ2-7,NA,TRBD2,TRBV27,CASSYGLAYEQYF,TGTGCCAGCAGCTACGGACTAGCCTACGAGCAGTACTTC
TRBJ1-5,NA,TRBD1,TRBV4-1,CASSQESLTGTGEPQHF,TGCGCCAGCAGCCAAGAATCTTTGACCGGGACAGGGGAGCCCCAGCATTTT
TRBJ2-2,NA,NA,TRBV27,CASSFIGETGELFF,TGTGCCAGCAGTTTCATTGGGGAAACCGGGGAGCTGTTTTTT
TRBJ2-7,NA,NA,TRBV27,CASSHQGVPHKQYF,TGTGCCAGCAGTCACCAGGGTGTTCCGCACAAGCAGTACTTC
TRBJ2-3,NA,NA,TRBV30,CAWSLLAPPSTDTQYF,TGTGCCTGGAGTTTACTGGCGCCCCCTAGCACAGATACGCAGTATTTT
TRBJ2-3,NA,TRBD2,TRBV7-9,CASSPVIGTSGTDTQYF,TGTGCCAGCAGCCCAGTGATCGGGACTAGCGGCACAGATACGCAGTATTTT
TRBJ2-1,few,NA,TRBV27,CASSLLRQPNEQFF,TGTGCCAGCAGTCTCCTTCGGCAGCCCAATGAGCAGTTCTTC
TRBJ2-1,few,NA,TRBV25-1,CASSDPMNRNNEQFF,TGTGCCAGCAGTGACCCGATGAACAGGAACAATGAGCAGTTCTTC
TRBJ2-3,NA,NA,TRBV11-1,CASSFWRDTDTQYF,TGTGCCAGCAGCTTCTGGAGGGACACAGATACGCAGTATTTT
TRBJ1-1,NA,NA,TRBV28,CASSPPVAEAFF,TGTGCCAGCAGCCCTCCAGTCGCTGAAGCTTTCTTT
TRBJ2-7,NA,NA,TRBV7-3,CASSLGASSYEQYF,TGTGCCAGCAGCTTAGGCGCGAGTTCCTACGAGCAGTACTTC
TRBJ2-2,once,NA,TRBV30,CAWSVNFNTGELFF,TGTGCCTGGAGTGTAAACTTCAACACCGGGGAGCTGTTTTTT
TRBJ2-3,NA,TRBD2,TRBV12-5,CASGLDFASGTTSTDTQYF,TGTGCTAGTGGTTTGGATTTTGCTAGCGGGACCACTAGCACAGATACGCAGTATTTT
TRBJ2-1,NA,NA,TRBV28,CASSFTTLNEQFF,TGTGCCAGCAGTTTTACGACCCTCAATGAGCAGTTCTTC
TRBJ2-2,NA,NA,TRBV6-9,CASSEPSGGGSNTGELFF,TGTGCCAGCAGTGAGCCGTCTGGGGGGGGCTCGAACACCGGGGAGCTGTTTTTT
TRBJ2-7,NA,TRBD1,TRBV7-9,CASSLSTGAEEQYF,TGTGCCAGCAGCTTATCGACAGGGGCGGAGGAGCAGTACTTC
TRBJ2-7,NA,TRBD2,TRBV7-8,CASSPRGLAGNEQYF,TGTGCCAGCAGCCCCCGAGGACTAGCGGGAAACGAGCAGTACTTC
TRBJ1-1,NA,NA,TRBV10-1,CASSETEAFF,TGCGCCAGCAGTGAGACTGAAGCTTTCTTT
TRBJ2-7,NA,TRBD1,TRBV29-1,CSVGTGAYEQYF,TGCAGCGTTGGGACAGGGGCGTACGAGCAGTACTTC
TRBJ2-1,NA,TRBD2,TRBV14,CASSQFPSGIYNEQFF,TGTGCCAGCAGCCAATTTCCTAGCGGGATCTACAATGAGCAGTTCTTC
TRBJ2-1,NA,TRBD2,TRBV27,CASSYLAGDENEQFF,TGTGCCAGCAGTTACCTAGCGGGAGATGAGAATGAGCAGTTCTTC
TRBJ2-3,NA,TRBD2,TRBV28,CASSSFDLGLAGGGSTDTQYF,TGTGCCAGCAGTTCATTTGATCTAGGGCTAGCGGGAGGAGGGAGCACAGATACGCAGTATTTT
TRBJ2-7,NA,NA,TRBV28,CASSFASDTYEQYF,TGTGCCAGCAGTTTCGCTAGCGATACCTACGAGCAGTACTTC
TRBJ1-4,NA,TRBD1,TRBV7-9,CASSQDRGPNEKLFF,TGTGCCAGCAGCCAGGACAGGGGGCCTAATGAAAAACTGTTTTTT
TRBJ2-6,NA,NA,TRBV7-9,CASSSTGTGANVLTF,TGTGCCAGCAGTTCTACAGGTACAGGGGCCAACGTCCTGACTTTC
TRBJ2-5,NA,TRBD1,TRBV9,CASSADRGETQYF,TGTGCCAGCAGCGCAGACAGGGGGGAGACCCAGTACTTC
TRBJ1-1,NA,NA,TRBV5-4,CASSLSSLGNTEAFF,TGTGCCAGCAGCTTATCATCTCTGGGTAACACTGAAGCTTTCTTT
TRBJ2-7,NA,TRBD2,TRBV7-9,CASSSLAGTTYEQYF,TGTGCCAGCAGCTCTTTAGCGGGAACCACCTACGAGCAGTACTTC
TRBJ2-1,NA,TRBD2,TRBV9,CASSVDGGLANNNEQFF,TGTGCCAGCAGCGTAGATGGGGGACTAGCGAACAACAATGAGCAGTTCTTC
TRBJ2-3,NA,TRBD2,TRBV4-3,CASSHTSVSADTQYF,TGCGCCAGCAGCCACACTAGCGTGTCGGCAGATACGCAGTATTTT
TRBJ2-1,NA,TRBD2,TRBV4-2,CASSQENGRGGNEQFF,TGTGCCAGCAGCCAAGAGAACGGGAGGGGTGGCAATGAGCAGTTCTTC
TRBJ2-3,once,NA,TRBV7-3,CASSRDNTDTQYF,TGTGCCAGCAGCAGAGACAATACAGATACGCAGTATTTT
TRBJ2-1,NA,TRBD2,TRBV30,CAWTNRLAETSSYNEQFF,TGTGCCTGGACCAACAGACTAGCCGAAACTAGCTCCTACAATGAGCAGTTCTTC
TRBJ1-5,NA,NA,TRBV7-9,CASSPGGTQRNQPQHF,TGTGCCAGCAGCCCCGGGGGGACCCAACGCAATCAGCCCCAGCATTTT
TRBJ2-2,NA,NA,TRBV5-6,CASSLNFAGELFF,TGTGCCAGCAGCTTGAATTTTGCCGGGGAGCTGTTTTTT
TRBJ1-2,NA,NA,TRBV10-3,CAISELQDPQNYGYTF,TGTGCCATCAGTGAGTTGCAGGACCCCCAGAACTATGGCTACACCTTC